Each of the 3 T cell receptor beta chains below was sequenced from the same sample in a study of T-cell reconstitution after alpha-beta-depleted transplantation in children. Unique molecular identifiers were incorporated when the TCRbeta library was constructed. In TCRdb, the PCR reads were re-called with MiXCR into one record per CDR3 protein. The sample has some 400,000 distinct CDR3 sequences, over 20% seen once. The specimen comprised PBMCs from the stem cell graft donor, sampled from the stem cell graft. The receptors come from a human donor who donated a stem cell graft to a child with acute myeloid leukemia.

At least ten counts were recorded for this clonotype. The genes are TRBV28 and TRBJ2-7; 7 bases fit TRBD2. This CDR3 has 15 amino acids. V lost 5 bases, J lost 2 bases, and 9 bases stayed unmatched. Germline V gives CDR1 MDHEN, CDR2 SYDVKM. CDR3 in amino acids: CASSRGGSVAYEQYF. The CDR3 nucleotides are TGTGCCAGCAGTAGGGGCGGGAGTGTCGCCTACGAGCAGTACTTC. Full variable domain (outside the CDR3, taken from reference TRBV28 and TRBJ2-7): DVKVTQSSRYLVKRTGEKVFLECVQDMDHENMFWYRQDPGLGLRLIYFSYDVKMKEKGDIPEGYSVSREKKERFSLILESASTNQTSMYLCASSRGGSVAYEQYFGPGTRLTVT.

V is TRBV20-1 and J is TRBJ1-2; 10 bases fit TRBD1. The CDR3 spans 14 residues. V lost 2 bases and J lost 5; bases outside the gene matches: 5. Germline CDR1 and CDR2: DFQATT and SNEGSKA (reference sequence). The DNA of the CDR3 is TGCAGTGCTAGACTGATGGGACAGGGGTATGGCTACACCTTC. Translating gives CSARLMGQGYGYTF.

The table lists this clonotype with a few counts. The V gene is TRBV5-1, the J gene TRBJ2-7; 7 positions agree with TRBD2. The germline CDR1 and CDR2 sequences are SGHRS and YFSETQ. The V and J ends lost 2 bases and 2 bases, in that order; junction bases with no gene match: 4. The CDR3 runs to 14 residues. The CDR3 DNA is TGCGCCAGCAGCTTCATGCTAGCGGCCTACGAGCAGTACTTC. It encodes CASSFMLAAYEQYF.